The 2 T cell receptor beta chains presented below share a single source sample, sequenced in a study of T cell clonality in common variable immunodeficiency. Overall study findings and caveats: Common variable immunodeficiency TCR beta sequences reportedly had fewer deletions and N-nucleotide insertions.

These receptors' targets are unknown. TCRdb keeps only in-frame clones here, not all; method: immunoSEQ multiplex PCR. The sample holds tens of thousands of clones, and no clone turns up only once. The sample was peripheral blood mononuclear cells. Source of these receptors: a human donor with common variable immunodeficiency.

With respect to this clone: The missing CDR3 end, 3 residues past where the read stops, is filled in from the germline J gene. V usage is TRBV7-4 and J usage is TRBJ2-3; possibly TRBD1 for D (6 bases). The CDR3 consists of 12 residues. The germline V gene has CDR1 SGHVT and CDR2 SQSDAQ. Trimming pared 5 bases from V and 6 bases from J, leaving 9 bases between. The CDR3: CASSQTGDTQYF. CDR3 DNA, as far as it was read: TGTGCCAGCAGCCAAACAGGGGATACG.

CDR3 DNA, as far as it was read: TGCAGTGCTAGTCGCCTAGAAGGGGTCGATGAG. Protein: CSASRLEGVDE. The whole CDR3 sequence is CSASRLEGVDEQFF. The chain carries TRBV20-1 and TRBJ2-1; tentatively, D is TRBD1 (5 bases). The CDR3 extends 3 residues past the end of the read, so its final part is completed from the germline J gene. The CDR3 consists of 14 residues. Germline CDR1 reads DFQATT; CDR2 reads SNEGSKA (reference sequence). V was cut by 3 bases and J by 8 bases, with 17 bases left in between.